A selection of T cell receptor beta chains follows, all from one sample in a study of vaccination effects on CD4 cells after COVID-19. Which antigens these TCRs recognize remains unknown. Profiling relied on immunoSEQ multiplex PCR, and the TCRdb table lists in-frame clones only, not all of them. The sample comprises 42,000 or so clones, about three quarters of which are singletons, and roughly 9.7% rests with the top ten. Sequenced material: CD4+ T cells from PBMCs cultured without peptide, taken after COVID-19 vaccination. All receptors derive from a human donor who received a COVID-19 vaccine. CDR3s include the opening cysteine and the closing phenylalanine or tryptophan. Each record gives: V gene, D gene, J gene, clone size, CDR3 protein, CDR3 DNA. D genes are given only for firm matches. Where a row states a size, it is once, few, many or the class of an expanded clone; other rows omit it.

V: TRBV20-1; D: NA; J: TRBJ1-2; size: NA; CDR3: CSASSSQNRYTF; DNA: TGCAGTGCTAGTAGCTCACAGAATCGCTACACCTTC
V: TRBV5-1; D: NA; J: TRBJ1-1; size: few; CDR3: CASSLGWTSANTEAFF; DNA: TGCGCCAGCAGCTTAGGTTGGACCTCGGCTAACACTGAAGCTTTCTTT
V: TRBV6-5; D: NA; J: TRBJ1-5; size: once; CDR3: CASSYSGGVSQPQHF; DNA: TGTGCCAGCAGTTACTCTGGGGGGGTTAGTCAGCCCCAGCATTTT
V: TRBV5-4; D: NA; J: TRBJ2-3; size: NA; CDR3: CASSLVVSSDTDTQYF; DNA: TGTGCCAGCAGCTTGGTTGTTAGTTCAGACACAGATACGCAGTATTTT
V: TRBV5-8; D: TRBD1; J: TRBJ2-1; size: NA; CDR3: CASSLTRDRGFF; DNA: TGTGCCAGCAGCTTGACCCGGGACAGGGGGTTCTTC
V: TRBV29-1; D: NA; J: TRBJ2-1; size: NA; CDR3: CSVEDRLQRNEQFF; DNA: TGCAGCGTTGAAGATCGACTACAGCGGAATGAGCAGTTCTTC
V: TRBV5-6; D: NA; J: TRBJ2-3; size: NA; CDR3: CASSLYSGDGSAQYF; DNA: TGTGCCAGCAGCTTGTATTCAGGGGATGGCTCTGCGCAGTATTTT
V: TRBV6-5; D: NA; J: TRBJ2-7; size: NA; CDR3: CASMLGDSYEQYF; DNA: TGTGCCAGCATGCTGGGGGACTCCTACGAGCAGTACTTC
V: TRBV5-1; D: TRBD1; J: TRBJ2-7; size: NA; CDR3: CASSPLPGQGTYEQYF; DNA: TGCGCCAGCAGCCCCCTGCCGGGACAGGGGACCTACGAGCAGTACTTC
V: TRBV10-1; D: TRBD2; J: TRBJ2-1; size: NA; CDR3: CASSEAGRGGEQFF; DNA: TGCGCCAGCAGTGAGGCGGGGCGGGGGGGTGAGCAGTTCTTC
V: TRBV7-9; D: NA; J: TRBJ1-1; size: NA; CDR3: CASSLRGVNTEAFF; DNA: TGTGCCAGCAGCTTAAGGGGGGTGAACACTGAAGCTTTCTTT
V: TRBV19; D: NA; J: TRBJ2-1; size: NA; CDR3: CASAPDTGLTGYEQFF; DNA: TGTGCCAGTGCCCCAGACACTGGACTAACTGGGTATGAGCAGTTCTTC
V: TRBV7-9; D: NA; J: TRBJ1-2; size: NA; CDR3: CASSLGFTGPVGYTF; DNA: TGTGCCAGCAGCTTAGGTTTTACCGGTCCTGTAGGCTACACCTTC
V: TRBV28; D: TRBD1; J: TRBJ2-5; size: NA; CDR3: CASSVTRTGGFQETQYF; DNA: TGTGCCAGCAGTGTCACCCGGACAGGGGGTTTCCAAGAGACCCAGTACTTC
V: TRBV11-2; D: TRBD2; J: TRBJ2-7; size: NA; CDR3: CASSSSRIKREDYEQYF; DNA: TGTGCCAGCAGCTCTAGCAGAATAAAGCGGGAGGACTACGAGCAGTACTTC
V: TRBV5-8; D: TRBD1; J: TRBJ1-1; size: NA; CDR3: CASSFLLGLDRGSGTEAFF; DNA: TGTGCCAGCAGCTTCTTGTTAGGTCTGGACAGGGGATCGGGCACTGAAGCTTTCTTT
V: TRBV18; D: TRBD2; J: TRBJ2-3; size: NA; CDR3: CASSSGTSGSGTDTQYF; DNA: TGTGCCAGCTCATCCGGGACTAGCGGGAGCGGGACAGATACGCAGTATTTT
V: TRBV4-1; D: NA; J: TRBJ1-2; size: NA; CDR3: CASSQDPGVFDGYTF; DNA: TGCGCCAGCAGCCAAGATCCAGGAGTCTTCGATGGCTACACCTTC
V: TRBV9; D: TRBD2; J: TRBJ2-1; size: NA; CDR3: CASSVGTSGSSYNEQFF; DNA: TGTGCCAGCAGCGTGGGGACTAGCGGGAGCTCCTACAATGAGCAGTTCTTC
V: TRBV5-4; D: TRBD2; J: TRBJ2-2; size: NA; CDR3: CASSPGGNSDGELFF; DNA: TGTGCCAGCAGCCCCGGGGGGAATAGTGACGGGGAGCTGTTTTTT
V: TRBV27; D: NA; J: TRBJ1-2; size: NA; CDR3: CASSFYQNIGYTF; DNA: TGTGCCAGCAGTTTCTACCAGAACATTGGCTACACCTTC
V: TRBV19; D: NA; J: TRBJ2-6; size: few; CDR3: CASSTGHGNSGANVLTF; DNA: TGTGCCAGTAGTACGGGACACGGGAACTCTGGGGCCAACGTCCTGACTTTC
V: TRBV13; D: NA; J: TRBJ2-2; size: NA; CDR3: CASSPPGQGTTGELFF; DNA: TGTGCCAGCAGCCCCCCCGGTCAGGGGACGACCGGGGAGCTGTTTTTT
V: TRBV9; D: NA; J: TRBJ2-2; size: NA; CDR3: CASSVGLGQGDTGELFF; DNA: TGTGCCAGCAGCGTAGGTCTAGGGCAGGGAGACACCGGGGAGCTGTTTTTT
V: TRBV5-1; D: TRBD2; J: TRBJ2-2; size: NA; CDR3: CASSSGLAGGDGELFF; DNA: TGCGCCAGCAGCTCGGGACTAGCGGGAGGCGACGGGGAGCTGTTTTTT
V: TRBV19; D: NA; J: TRBJ2-2; size: NA; CDR3: CASSPSSDTGELFF; DNA: TGTGCCAGTAGTCCCAGCTCTGACACCGGGGAGCTGTTTTTT
V: TRBV10-3; D: TRBD2; J: TRBJ2-2; size: once; CDR3: CAIAGGGSGELFF; DNA: TGTGCCATCGCGGGGGGCGGGTCCGGGGAGCTGTTTTTT
V: TRBV11-2; D: NA; J: TRBJ2-1; size: NA; CDR3: CASRSPRSSYNEQFF; DNA: TGTGCCAGCAGGTCCCCCCGGAGCTCCTACAATGAGCAGTTCTTC
V: TRBV5-8; D: TRBD2; J: TRBJ2-7; size: NA; CDR3: CASSLYLTSGSYEQYF; DNA: TGTGCCAGCAGCTTGTACTTGACTAGCGGGAGCTACGAGCAGTACTTC
V: TRBV13; D: NA; J: TRBJ1-2; size: NA; CDR3: CASSLRGGYTF; DNA: TGTGCCAGCAGCTTACGGGGCGGCTACACCTTC
V: TRBV5-1; D: NA; J: TRBJ2-1; size: NA; CDR3: CASSFPNAGSEQFF; DNA: TGCGCCAGCAGCTTCCCTAACGCGGGAAGTGAGCAGTTCTTC
V: TRBV18; D: TRBD1; J: TRBJ2-2; size: once; CDR3: CASSLRQGNTGELFF; DNA: TGTGCCAGCTCACTAAGACAGGGGAACACCGGGGAGCTGTTTTTT
V: TRBV4-1; D: NA; J: TRBJ1-5; size: NA; CDR3: CASSQTGMAQPQHF; DNA: TGCGCCAGCAGCCAAACAGGGATGGCTCAGCCCCAGCATTTT
V: TRBV3-1/TRBV3-2; D: TRBD2; J: TRBJ2-3; size: NA; CDR3: CASSQEGLAFRRGNTDTQYF; DNA: TGTGCCAGCAGCCAAGAGGGACTAGCGTTTAGGAGGGGCAACACAGATACGCAGTATTTT
V: TRBV11-2; D: NA; J: TRBJ1-2; size: NA; CDR3: CASSPGHYGYTF; DNA: TGTGCCAGCAGCCCGGGACACTATGGCTACACCTTC
V: TRBV25-1; D: NA; J: TRBJ1-2; size: few; CDR3: CASSETANYGYTF; DNA: TGTGCCAGCAGCGAGACAGCTAACTATGGCTACACCTTC
V: TRBV5-4; D: NA; J: TRBJ1-1; size: NA; CDR3: CASSLDRDTEAFF; DNA: TGTGCCAGCAGCTTGGACAGGGACACTGAAGCTTTCTTT
V: TRBV5-1; D: NA; J: TRBJ1-2; size: NA; CDR3: CASSQDGNYGYTF; DNA: TGCGCCAGCAGCCAAGACGGTAACTATGGCTACACCTTC
V: TRBV6-5; D: TRBD1; J: TRBJ2-5; size: NA; CDR3: CASSLDRGETQYF; DNA: TGTGCCAGCAGCCTTGACAGGGGGGAGACCCAGTACTTC